This TCR beta chain was documented in a study of identical twins. Losses at the gene ends were 1 base for V and 3 bases for J; bases not matched to a gene: 7. The CDR3 contains 17 residues. MiXCR, run by TCRdb on the 5' RACE reads, gives a single entry per CDR3 protein. The sample gives around 230,000 distinct CDR3 sequences, around 9.6% of which show up once; 4% to 6% is in the top ten. This chain joins TRBV12-3 or TRBV12-4 and TRBJ2-7; TRBD2 aligns across 12 bases. This receptor was obtained from a young woman in good health. The material sequenced was memory (CD45RO+) T cells sorted from blood. The DNA of the CDR3 is TGTGCCAGCAGTTTAGGCTTGCTAGCGGGAGGGAACTACGAGCAGTACTTC. Residues: CASSLGLLAGGNYEQYF.